This TCR beta chain was identified during a study of graft-versus-host responses after intestinal transplantation. Study findings and constraints: GvH clones were found in recipient marrow; some appeared first in ileum or blood. Within the allografts of patients who had graft-donor T cell macrochimerism, graft-versus-host to host-versus-graft clonal ratios were high.

Generated by immunoSEQ multiplex PCR, the TCRdb table keeps only in-frame clones and is missing some. The table lists fewer than 95,000 clones, approximately 94% of them singletons. V was cut by 2 bases and J by 3 bases, with 11 bases left in between. CDR1 and CDR2 (germline): MNHEY, SMNVEV (reference sequence). The CDR3 length is 14 residues. Note on this clone: Its antigen is currently unknown.

The chain combines TRBV27 with TRBJ2-7; D may be TRBD1 (5 bases). This sequence originates from a human donor who received an intestinal transplant. The sample was unstimulated CD8+ T cells sorted from spleen or lymph node cells, taken before intestinal transplant. CDR3 in DNA: TGTGCCAGCAGTTTAGGGCAGGGTATCTACGAGCAGTACTTC. It yields the protein CASSLGQGIYEQYF.